This is a list of T cell receptor beta chains from one sample in a study of PD-1 blockade in classical Hodgkin lymphoma. The table came from immunoSEQ multiplex PCR; TCRdb's copy has only in-frame clones and leaves some out. The table includes almost 100,000 clones, roughly 92% detected once. Material: peripheral blood mononuclear cells (PBMCs), obtained at baseline. These receptors all come from a human donor with classical Hodgkin lymphoma. The CDR3 runs from the conserved cysteine through the conserved F or W. The D gene is left open where the match is weak. Clone sizes are given selectively: once, few, many, or a class where the clone is expanded.

abundance	v_gene	d_gene	j_gene	CDR3aa	CDR3nt
.	TRBV9	.	TRBJ1-5	CASGGGEANQPQHF	TGTGCCAGCGGAGGCGGGGAGGCAAATCAGCCCCAGCATTTT
.	TRBV13	TRBD2	TRBJ2-2	CASSPPSGRNTGELFF	TGTGCCAGCAGCCCCCCTAGCGGGAGAAACACCGGGGAGCTGTTTTTT
.	TRBV7-2	.	TRBJ2-7	CASSWKTGTSYEQYF	TGTGCCAGCAGCTGGAAGACAGGTACGTCCTACGAGCAGTACTTC
.	TRBV7-9	TRBD2	TRBJ2-1	CASSSLAEYNEQFF	TGTGCCAGCAGCTCGCTAGCGGAGTACAATGAGCAGTTCTTC
once	TRBV14	TRBD2	TRBJ2-7	CASSQGLVGGGYEQYF	TGTGCCAGCAGCCAAGGTCTTGTGGGCGGGGGCTACGAGCAGTACTTC
.	TRBV15	.	TRBJ1-1	CATSPPTVLNTEAFF	TGTGCCACCAGCCCACCGACAGTTCTGAACACTGAAGCTTTCTTT
.	TRBV28	.	TRBJ2-2	CASSFSRDKNTGELFF	TGTGCCAGCAGTTTTTCCCGGGACAAGAACACCGGGGAGCTGTTTTTT
.	TRBV11-1	TRBD2	TRBJ2-5	CASRGLAGGETQYF	TGTGCCAGCAGAGGACTAGCGGGAGGAGAGACCCAGTACTTC
.	TRBV7-8	TRBD2	TRBJ2-1	CASSPRRLAGNEQFF	TGTGCCAGCAGCCCCCGAAGACTAGCTGGCAATGAGCAGTTCTTC
.	TRBV10-1	.	TRBJ2-6	CASSRRGSMANVLTF	TGCGCCAGCTCTCGACGGGGGTCTATGGCCAACGTCCTGACTTTC
.	TRBV5-1	TRBD2	TRBJ2-2	CASSFLAGVNTGELFF	TGCGCCAGCAGCTTTCTAGCGGGGGTCAACACCGGGGAGCTGTTTTTT
.	TRBV5-3	.	TRBJ1-3	CARSLESLVIVFRSSGNTIYF	TGTGCCAGAAGCTTGGAATCCCTTGTTATAGTATTCCGAAGCTCTGGAAACACCATATATTTT
.	TRBV7-8	.	TRBJ2-3	CASSRDTWQDHTDTQYF	TGTGCCAGCAGCAGAGATACCTGGCAGGACCACACAGATACGCAGTATTTT
.	TRBV29-1	.	TRBJ2-7	CSVEEGDEQYF	TGCAGCGTTGAGGAGGGGGACGAGCAGTACTTC
.	TRBV27	.	TRBJ1-4	CASSLGTWRLGEKLFF	TGTGCCAGCAGTTTAGGGACCTGGCGACTCGGTGAAAAACTGTTTTTT
.	TRBV5-4	.	TRBJ2-5	CASSPYQETQYF	TGTGCCAGCAGCCCGTACCAAGAGACCCAGTACTTC
.	TRBV5-4	.	TRBJ2-5	CASAHGGRGETQYF	TGTGCCAGCGCTCATGGAGGGAGAGGGGAGACCCAGTACTTC
.	TRBV4-1	.	TRBJ1-4	CASSQPYEKLFF	TGCGCCAGCAGCCAACCCTATGAAAAACTGTTTTTT